This entry lists 16 T cell receptor beta chains sequenced from one sample in a study of T cell clones after liver transplantation. The table came from immunoSEQ multiplex PCR; TCRdb's copy has only in-frame clones and leaves some out. The repertoire holds roughly 100,000 clones, with about 86% as singletons. This sample comprised CD4+ T cells from blood, obtained around 48 months after liver transplant. These TCRs come from a human patient who received a liver transplant. A subset of T cells may come from the graft donor.

The chain combines TRBV6-4 with TRBJ2-1; D is undetermined. The CDR3 extends over 17 amino acids. In germline, CDR1 is MRHNA, CDR2 SNTAGT. V was clipped by 2 bases and J by 5 bases, with 19 bases between them. This CDR3 is CASSDGLGLNGNNEQFF. DNA for the CDR3: TGTGCCAGCAGTGACGGTCTGGGCTTGAATGGGAACAATGAGCAGTTCTTC.

The chain recombines TRBV5-1 with TRBJ2-7, with D maybe TRBD1 (5 bases). The CDR3 length is 12 residues. Germline V lookup: CDR1 SGHRS, CDR2 YFSETQ. Trimming left V 2 bases short and J 3 bases short, with 6 bases between. The CDR3 nucleotides are TGCGCCAGCAGCTTCCAGGGCTACGAGCAGTACTTC. Translation gives CASSFQGYEQYF.

The chain employs TRBV2 and TRBJ1-5; D possibly corresponds to TRBD1 (5 bases). V dropped 6 bases and J dropped 8 bases, with 14 bases sitting between them. CDR1 is SNHLY, CDR2 FYNNEI, per germline. There are 13 residues in the CDR3. CDR3 bases: TGTGCCAGCAGAGCGGAAGGGGTGGAGCCCCAGCATTTT. Its translation is CASRAEGVEPQHF.

V gene TRBV6-5 combines with J gene TRBJ1-6, with no clear D. Trimming shortened V by 6 bases and J by 3 bases, and 6 bases separated the two germline ends. The germline CDR1 and CDR2 sequences are MNHEY and SVGAGI. CDR3 length: 13 amino acids. The CDR3 coding sequence is TGTGCCAGCAGGACCGGCTATAATTCACCCCTCCACTTT. It translates to CASRTGYNSPLHF.

J is TRBJ2-1 and V is TRBV11-3; the D gene is possibly TRBD2 (5 bases). Per the germline V gene, CDR1 is SGHNT and CDR2 is YENEEA. The V and J ends lost 5 bases and 4 bases respectively, with 6 bases between them. This CDR3 comprises 12 residues. The CDR3 DNA reads TGTGCCAGCAGCGGAGGTTACAATGAGCAGTTCTTC. It codes for CASSGGYNEQFF.

CDR3 region: CASSQGGGALKKYF. The CDR3 DNA follows: TGTGCCAGCAGCCAAGGGGGCGGGGCACTAAAGAAGTACTTC. V is TRBV14 and J is TRBJ2-7; the D gene is possibly TRBD2 (6 bases). CDR3 length: 14 residues. The ends were cut back, 1 base at V and 11 bases at J, with 18 bases in the middle. From germline, CDR1 is SGHDN and CDR2 FVKESK.

In nucleotides, the CDR3 is TGCGCCAGCAGCCCGCGGACGGATGGGGAGCAGTACTTC. It specifies CASSPRTDGEQYF. The chain has TRBV5-1 and TRBJ2-7; D remains unclear. Germline V lookup: CDR1 SGHRS, CDR2 YFSETQ. The length of the CDR3 is 13 residues. V shed 4 bases and J shed 7 bases, with 15 bases lying between them.

This chain joins TRBV7-9 and TRBJ1-2, with D tentatively TRBD1 (6 bases). Germline values: CDR1 SEHNR, CDR2 FQNEAQ (reference sequence). The ends were cut back, 1 base at V and 4 bases at J, with 7 bases in the middle. CDR3 length: 13 amino acids. The CDR3 DNA is TGTGCCAGCAGCTTAGTGGACAGCTATGGCTACACCTTC. The encoded protein is CASSLVDSYGYTF.

The chain carries TRBV6-6 and TRBJ2-7; 8 positions agree with TRBD2. V was pared by 8 bases and J by 1 base, with 10 bases of the junction left unmatched. In germline, CDR1 is MNHNY, CDR2 SVGAGI (reference sequence). This CDR3 is built from 15 residues. The CDR3, as DNA: TGTGCCAGCCGAGTGTTATTAGCGGGATCCTACGAGCAGTACTTC. Residues: CASRVLLAGSYEQYF.

The chain has TRBV7-8 and TRBJ1-2, with D perhaps matching TRBD1 (6 bases). Per germline, CDR1 SGHVS and CDR2 FQNEAQ. The CDR3 extends over 15 amino acids. Trimming removed 5 bases at V and 8 bases at J, with 21 bases between. The CDR3 bases are TGTGCCAGCAGCCCCCGGGGGCTGGGTGTTGAAGGCTACACCTTC. Protein product: CASSPRGLGVEGYTF.

This rearrangement joins TRBV19 to TRBJ2-4; D is ambiguous. Trimming removed 3 bases at V and 5 bases at J, with 14 bases between. The CDR3 contains 15 residues. The germline gives CDR1 LNHDA, CDR2 SQIVND (reference sequence). CDR3 DNA sequence: TGTGCCAGTAGTATTGCGAGAGCCCTACAAAACATTCAGTACTTC. Translating gives CASSIARALQNIQYF.

Turning to this clone: Other nucleotide sequences from this sample produce the same CDR3. The gene calls are TRBV9 and TRBJ2-2; D is possibly TRBD1 (5 bases). The CDR3 totals 14 residues. Germline lookup yields CDR1 SGDLS and CDR2 YYNGEE. Trimming took 2 bases from V and 4 from J, leaving 9 bases between them. CDR3 sequence: CASSVGRVTGELFF. The DNA of the CDR3 is TGTGCCAGCAGCGTGGGCAGGGTCACCGGGGAGCTGTTTTTT.

The rearrangement links TRBV5-6 to TRBJ2-1, with D possibly being TRBD1 (5 bases). V was shortened by 1 base and J by 0 bases, with 14 bases between the two germline ends. CDR3 length: 17 residues. Germline V gene lookup returns CDR1 SGHDT and CDR2 YYEEEE. In DNA form, the CDR3 reads TGTGCCAGCAGCTTGTCCCTCACAGGAGACTCCTACAATGAGCAGTTCTTC. Its protein is CASSLSLTGDSYNEQFF.

The chain combines TRBV10-3 with TRBJ2-2, with D possibly being TRBD1 (6 bases). The CDR3 is made up of 17 amino acids. Germline V gene lookup returns CDR1 ENHRY and CDR2 SYGVKD. V shed 2 bases and J shed 0 bases, with 13 bases lying between them. This CDR3 reads CAISEPTGLTNTGELFF. The CDR3 DNA reads as TGTGCCATCAGTGAGCCGACAGGCTTGACGAACACCGGGGAGCTGTTTTTT.

V is TRBV28 and J is TRBJ2-3; 11 bases map to TRBD2. CDR3 size: 21 residues. With V trimmed by 3 bases and J by 2 bases, 19 bases remained unmatched. The germline gives CDR1 MDHEN, CDR2 SYDVKM. The CDR3 coding sequence is TGTGCCAGCAGTTTTAATTTGTTCACTAGCGGGAGAGAGGGCCACACAGATACGCAGTATTTT. It translates to CASSFNLFTSGREGHTDTQYF.

This clone was observed a single time. The gene calls are TRBV5-1 and TRBJ1-6; the match to TRBD1 covers 9 bases. Germline V gene lookup returns CDR1 SGHRS and CDR2 YFSETQ. J lost 9 bases, V lost 2 bases, and 3 bases had no gene match. The CDR3 sequence is 14 residues long. DNA for the CDR3: TGCGCCAGCAGCTTTGAGACAGGGGGTTCACCCCTCCACTTT. It specifies CASSFETGGSPLHF. The complete variable domain, with remaining parts taken from reference TRBV5-1 and TRBJ1-6, reads KAGVTQTPRYLIKTRGQQVTLSCSPISGHRSVSWYQQTPGQGLQFLFEYFSETQRNKGNFPGRFSGRQFSNSRSEMNVSTLELGDSALYLCASSFETGGSPLHFGNGTRLTVT.